These 22 T cell receptor beta chains were all obtained from the same sample, sequenced in a study of blood T cells in healthy people across ages. For the second PCR, which ran for roughly 7 to 11 cycles, a sample-barcoded 5' primer and a J-beta primer mix were used. One entry per CDR3 protein, called by TCRdb with MiXCR from the 5' RACE reads. The sample holds 600,000 or so distinct CDR3 sequences, around 31% seen once. Material: blood. The source of these receptors is a woman aged 80 or over in good health.

On this clonotype: A read error may account for a junction end that differs from germline. V usage is TRBV6-1 and J usage is TRBJ2-5, with 12 bases identical to TRBD2. The CDR3 runs 18 residues. Per the germline V gene, CDR1 is MNHNS and CDR2 is SASEGT. The CDR3 loop is CTSSEARASGGAGETQYF. The DNA of the CDR3 is TGTACCAGCAGTGAAGCGCGGGCTAGCGGGGGGGCCGGAGAGACCCAGTACTTC.

This clonotype was recorded many times. The V gene is TRBV30, the J gene TRBJ1-1; TRBD1 agrees at 9 bases. V lost 2 bases, J lost 5 bases, and 6 bases stayed unmatched. The CDR3 is made up of 14 amino acids. CDR1 GTSNPN and CDR2 SVGIG come from the germline V gene (reference sequence). In DNA, the CDR3 is TGTGCCTGGAGTAAACAGGGGGCGCGAACTGAAGCTTTCTTT. This sequence encodes CAWSKQGARTEAFF.

This clonotype was picked up a small number of times. A much larger clone is a single base away; this may be a read error. The chain combines TRBV5-1 with TRBJ2-5; TRBD1 aligns across 8 bases. The germline V gene has CDR1 SGHRS and CDR2 YFSETQ. The CDR3 has 16 residues. J gave up 11 bases and V 0 bases, and 15 bases lay outside the gene matches. CDR3 sequence reads: CASSLAPGQGQSEQYF. CDR3 coding DNA: TGCGCCAGCAGCTTGGCCCCTGGACAGGGTCAGAGTGAGCAGTACTTC.

This clonotype was observed at least ten times. The chain employs TRBV7-9 and TRBJ1-2; 9 bases line up with TRBD1. Germline trimming cut 5 bases from V and 4 bases from J; bases unmatched to any gene: 8. The CDR3 covers 15 residues. Germline V lookup: CDR1 SEHNR, CDR2 FQNEAQ (reference sequence). DNA for the CDR3: TGTGCCAGCAGCCAGGGACAGGGTCAGACCTATGGCTACACCTTC. Protein: CASSQGQGQTYGYTF.

This clonotype was counted ten times or more. The chain combines TRBV5-1 with TRBJ1-2; TRBD1 aligns across 11 bases. The germline V gene encodes CDR1 SGHRS and CDR2 YFSETQ. The CDR3 consists of 14 residues. After removal of 5 bases from V and 12 bases from J, the junction contained 12 bases not matched to a gene. The CDR3: CASSHGQGAGGNTF. CDR3 coding DNA: TGCGCCAGCAGTCATGGACAGGGGGCAGGTGGTAACACCTTC.

This clonotype was seen a few times. V usage is TRBV2 and J usage is TRBJ1-1; D is unclear. Germline-derived CDR1 and CDR2 are SNHLY and FYNNEI. The CDR3 has 13 residues. Trimming removed 7 bases from V and 1 base from J, with 10 bases in between. The CDR3 DNA reads TGTGCCAGCAATATCAGACAGAACACTGAAGCTTTCTTT. Its translation is CASNIRQNTEAFF.

There are a few counts of this clonotype. The chain couples TRBV6-1 to TRBJ1-6, with unresolved D. This CDR3 spans 13 amino acids. Trimming shortened V by 1 base and J by 11 bases, and 9 bases separated the two germline ends. Germline V CDR1 and CDR2: MNHNS, SASEGT. The DNA of the CDR3 is TGTGCCAGCAGTGAAGAGGAGGTTACACCCCTCCACTTT. Its translation is CASSEEEVTPLHF.

The chain employs TRBV5-6 and TRBJ1-5; D unclear. CDR1 and CDR2 (germline): SGHDT, YYEEEE. This CDR3 has 13 amino acids. V was cut by 3 bases and J by 9 bases, with 13 bases left in between. CDR3 sequence: CASSSSAGGPQHF. CDR3 coding DNA: TGTGCCAGCAGCTCTTCCGCGGGAGGGCCCCAGCATTTT. Complete variable domain (other parts from reference TRBV5-6 and TRBJ1-5): DAGVTQSPTHLIKTRGQQVTLRCSPKSGHDTVSWYQQALGQGPQFIFQYYEEEERQRGNFPDRFSGHQFPNYSSELNVNALLLGDSALYLCASSSSAGGPQHFGDGTRLSIL.

In this sample, this clonotype turned up many times. The chain couples TRBV12-3 or TRBV12-4 to TRBJ2-1; D might be TRBD1 (6 bases). V was clipped by 7 bases and J by 0 bases, with 16 bases between them. There are 16 residues in the CDR3. The CDR3 is CASTDPGQSSYNEQFF. In DNA form, the CDR3 reads TGTGCCAGCACCGACCCCGGACAGAGCTCCTACAATGAGCAGTTCTTC.

This clonotype was counted ten times or more. This chain links TRBV20-1 with TRBJ2-3; maybe TRBD2 (6 bases). The CDR3 contains 16 residues. Trimming cost V 6 bases and J 0 bases, with 19 bases left between them. Germline V gene sequence: CDR1 DFQATT, CDR2 SNEGSKA (reference sequence). CDR3 nucleotides: TGCAGTGCCAGCCAGGCGGGGAGTATTAGCACAGATACGCAGTATTTT. It is translated as CSASQAGSISTDTQYF.

The chain uses TRBV24-1 and TRBJ2-1; TRBD1 might be the D (6 bases). The CDR3 spans 15 residues. V lost 5 bases, J lost 6 bases, and 16 bases lay in between. The germline gives CDR1 KGHDR, CDR2 SFDVKD. CDR3 residues: CATSVQQGGFNEQFF. The DNA for the CDR3 is TGTGCCACCAGTGTTCAACAGGGCGGATTCAATGAGCAGTTCTTC.

This clonotype has at least ten counts. CDR3 residues: CSARATDGGIYEQYF. CDR3 DNA: TGCAGTGCTAGAGCGACAGACGGGGGTATTTACGAGCAGTACTTC. The chain has TRBV20-1 and TRBJ2-7; a possible D gene is TRBD2 (6 bases). The germline gives CDR1 DFQATT, CDR2 SNEGSKA (reference sequence). Trimming left V 1 base short and J 4 bases short, with 17 bases between. The CDR3 runs to 15 residues.

This clonotype was seen only a few times. The chain uses TRBV9 and TRBJ1-4, with D perhaps TRBD1 (6 bases). Germline assignment: CDR1 SGDLS and CDR2 YYNGEE. The CDR3 spans 13 residues. V was cut by 1 base and J by 12 bases, with 13 bases left in between. For the CDR3, the DNA is TGTGCCAGCAGCGTAACCCCAGGGGTAGAACTGTTTTTT. Translating gives CASSVTPGVELFF.

V usage is TRBV6-2 or TRBV6-3 and J usage is TRBJ2-2; D gene uncertain. CDR3 length: 15 amino acids. Germline lookup yields CDR1 MNHEY and CDR2 SVGEGT. V lost 2 bases and J lost 0, with 7 bases in between. In DNA, the CDR3 is TGTGCCAGCAGTTACATCAGAACGAACACCGGGGAGCTGTTTTTT. It codes for CASSYIRTNTGELFF.

This chain connects TRBV20-1 to TRBJ1-1; TRBD1 might be the D (5 bases). The CDR3 is 14 residues long. Germline-derived CDR1 and CDR2 are DFQATT and SNEGSKA (reference sequence). V was trimmed by 3 bases and J by 1 base, leaving 12 bases between them. CDR3 in amino acids: CSASGGRANTEAFF. The CDR3 DNA reads TGCAGTGCTAGTGGTGGCAGGGCGAACACTGAAGCTTTCTTT.

Many counts were recorded for this clonotype. This chain uses TRBV2 with TRBJ2-7, with D uncertain. The germline V gene encodes CDR1 SNHLY and CDR2 FYNNEI. Trimming stripped 0 bases from V and 5 bases from J, with 11 bases between. This CDR3 spans 14 amino acids. The CDR3, as DNA: TGTGCCAGCAGTGAAGCGGCTCGGTCGGACGAGCAGTACTTC. This translates into CASSEAARSDEQYF.

The chain has TRBV6-1 and TRBJ1-5, with a weak D call TRBD1 (5 bases). The CDR3 totals 16 residues. V was shortened by 6 bases and J by 3 bases, with 18 bases between the two germline ends. From germline, CDR1 is MNHNS and CDR2 SASEGT. CDR3 in amino acids: CASRRYGGGDNQPQHF. The CDR3 DNA reads TGTGCCAGCAGAAGGTATGGCGGGGGGGACAATCAGCCCCAGCATTTT.

The chain joins TRBV5-4 to TRBJ2-5; TRBD1 matches at 8 bases. The J segment lost 5 bases and the V segment lost 3 bases, leaving 12 bases of the junction unmatched. Germline V gives CDR1 SGHNT, CDR2 YYREEE (reference sequence). The CDR3 is 16 residues long. In DNA form, the CDR3 reads TGTGCCAGCAGCTCGGGCGGGACAGGTGGTTGTGAGACCCAGTACTTC. As protein: CASSSGGTGGCETQYF.

The chain joins TRBV24-1 to TRBJ2-1; 11 nucleotides align to TRBD2. V shed 3 bases, J shed 4 bases, and the junction held 10 bases outside the gene matches. The CDR3 has 18 residues. The germline V gene encodes CDR1 KGHDR and CDR2 SFDVKD. The CDR3 bases are TGTGCCACCAGTGATCAAAGCCCTAGCGGGGGGCAATACAATGAGCAGTTCTTC. It translates to CATSDQSPSGGQYNEQFF.

This clonotype has a count of ten or more. This rearrangement joins TRBV3-1 to TRBJ2-7; D call uncertain. This CDR3 is built from 12 residues. Trimming pared 3 bases from V and 6 bases from J, leaving 9 bases between. The germline CDR1 and CDR2 sequences are LGHDT and YNNKEL (reference sequence). CDR3 loop: CASSHSYSEQYF. The CDR3 coding sequence is TGTGCCAGCAGCCACTCTTATTCCGAGCAGTACTTC.

This clonotype was counted a few times. This rearrangement joins TRBV2 to TRBJ1-5; 10 positions agree with TRBD1. The length of the CDR3 is 16 residues. Germline-derived CDR1 and CDR2 are SNHLY and FYNNEI. Trimming took 7 bases from V and 7 from J; bases not matched to a gene: 13. As DNA, the CDR3 is TGTGCCAGCATGACAGGGGGCAGAGAGAAGGGGCAGCCCCAGCATTTT. This sequence encodes CASMTGGREKGQPQHF.

This clonotype was seen at least ten times. CDR3 residues: CASSFRHQFGEQYF. CDR3 in DNA: TGTGCCAGCAGTTTTCGGCACCAGTTCGGGGAGCAGTACTTC. This chain uses TRBV12-3 or TRBV12-4 with TRBJ2-7; D remains unclear. The ends were cut back, 3 bases at V and 7 bases at J, with 16 bases in the middle. The CDR3 sequence is 14 residues long.